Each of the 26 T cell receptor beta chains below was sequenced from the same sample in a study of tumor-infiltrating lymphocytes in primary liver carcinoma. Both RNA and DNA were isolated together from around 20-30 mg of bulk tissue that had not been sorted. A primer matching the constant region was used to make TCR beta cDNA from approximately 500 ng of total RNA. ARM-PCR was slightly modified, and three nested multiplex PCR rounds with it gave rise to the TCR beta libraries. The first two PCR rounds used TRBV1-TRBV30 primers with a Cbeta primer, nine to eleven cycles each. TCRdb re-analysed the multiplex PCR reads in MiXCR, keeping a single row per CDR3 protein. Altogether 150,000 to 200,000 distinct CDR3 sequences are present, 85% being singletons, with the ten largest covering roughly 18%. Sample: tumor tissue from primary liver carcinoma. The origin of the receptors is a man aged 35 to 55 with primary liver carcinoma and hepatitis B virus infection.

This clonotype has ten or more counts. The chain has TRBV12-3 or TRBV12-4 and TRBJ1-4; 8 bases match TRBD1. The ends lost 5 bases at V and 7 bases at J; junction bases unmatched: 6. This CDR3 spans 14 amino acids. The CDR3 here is CASSRQGRGEKLFF. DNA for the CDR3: TGTGCCAGCAGTCGACAGGGGAGGGGTGAAAAACTGTTTTTT.

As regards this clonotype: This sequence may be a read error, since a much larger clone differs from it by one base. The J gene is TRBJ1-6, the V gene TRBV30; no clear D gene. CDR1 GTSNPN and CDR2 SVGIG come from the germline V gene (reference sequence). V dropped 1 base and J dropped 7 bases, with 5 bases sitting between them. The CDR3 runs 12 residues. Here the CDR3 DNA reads TGTGCCTGGAGTGGAGCCAATTCACCCCTCCACTTT. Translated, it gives CAWSGANSPLHF.

CDR3 coding DNA: TGTGCCAGTAGTATAGTGAGGCGGACTAGCGGTAACAGCAATGAGCAGTTCTTC. This gives the protein CASSIVRRTSGNSNEQFF. The V gene is TRBV19, the J gene TRBJ2-1; 10 positions match TRBD2. There are 18 residues in the CDR3. The ends lost 1 base at V and 6 bases at J; junction bases unmatched: 12. Germline V lookup: CDR1 LNHDA, CDR2 SQIVND (reference sequence). The full variable domain, in which reference TRBV19 and TRBJ2-1 provide the parts outside the CDR3, is DGGITQSPKYLFRKEGQNVTLSCEQNLNHDAMYWYRQDPGQGLRLIYYSQIVNDFQKGDIAEGYSVSREKKESFPLTVTSAQKNPTAFYLCASSIVRRTSGNSNEQFFGPGTRLTVL.

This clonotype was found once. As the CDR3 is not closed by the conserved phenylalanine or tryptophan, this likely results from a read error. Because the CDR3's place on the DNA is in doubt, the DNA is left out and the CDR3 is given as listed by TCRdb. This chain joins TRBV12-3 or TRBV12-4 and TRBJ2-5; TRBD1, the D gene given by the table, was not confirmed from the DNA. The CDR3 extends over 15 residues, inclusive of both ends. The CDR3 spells CASRPGGTGGQIQCY.

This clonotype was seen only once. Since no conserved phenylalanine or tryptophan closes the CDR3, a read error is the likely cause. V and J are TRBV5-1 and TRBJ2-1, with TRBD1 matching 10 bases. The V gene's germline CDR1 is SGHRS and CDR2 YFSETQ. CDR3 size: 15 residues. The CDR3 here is CANSFGGTGVNEQFI. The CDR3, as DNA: TGCGCCAACAGCTTTGGGGGGACAGGGGTCAATGAGCAGTTCATC.

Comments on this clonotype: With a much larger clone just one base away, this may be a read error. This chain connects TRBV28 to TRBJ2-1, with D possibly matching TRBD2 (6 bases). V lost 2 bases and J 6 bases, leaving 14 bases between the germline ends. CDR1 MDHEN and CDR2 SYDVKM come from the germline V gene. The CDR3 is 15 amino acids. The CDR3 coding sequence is TGTGCCAGCAGTTTAATCATAGGGAGGTGCAATGAGCAGTTCTTC. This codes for CASSLIIGRCNEQFF. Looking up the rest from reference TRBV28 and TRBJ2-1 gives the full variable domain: DVKVTQSSRYLVKRTGEKVFLECVQDMDHENMFWYRQDPGLGLRLIYFSYDVKMKEKGDIPEGYSVSREKKERFSLILESASTNQTSMYLCASSLIIGRCNEQFFGPGTRLTVL.

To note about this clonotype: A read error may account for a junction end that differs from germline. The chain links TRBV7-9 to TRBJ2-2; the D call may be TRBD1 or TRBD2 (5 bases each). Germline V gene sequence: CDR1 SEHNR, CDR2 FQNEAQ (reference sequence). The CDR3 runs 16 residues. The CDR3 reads CASSFVLQGWTGELLF. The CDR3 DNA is TGTGCCAGCAGCTTTGTCCTTCAGGGTTGGACCGGGGAGCTGTTATTT. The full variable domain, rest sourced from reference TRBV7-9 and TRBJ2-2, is DTGVSQNPRHKITKRGQNVTFRCDPISEHNRLYWYRQTLGQGPEFLTYFQNEAQLEKSRLLSDRFSAERPKGSFSTLEIQRTEQGDSAMYLCASSFVLQGWTGELLFGEGSRLTVL.

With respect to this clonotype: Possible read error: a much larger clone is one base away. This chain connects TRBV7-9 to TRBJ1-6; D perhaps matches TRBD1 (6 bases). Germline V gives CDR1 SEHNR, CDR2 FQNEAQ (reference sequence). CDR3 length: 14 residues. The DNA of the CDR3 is TGTGCCAACAGCTCCGGGACACCTAATTCACCCCTCCACTTT. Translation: CANSSGTPNSPLHF.

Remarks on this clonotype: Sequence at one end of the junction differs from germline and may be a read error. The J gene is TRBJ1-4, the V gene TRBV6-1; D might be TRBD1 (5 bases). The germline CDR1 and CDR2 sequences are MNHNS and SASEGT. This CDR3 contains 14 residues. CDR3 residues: CASCIMDTNEKLLF. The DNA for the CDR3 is TGTGCCAGCTGTATAATGGACACTAATGAAAAACTGTTATTT.

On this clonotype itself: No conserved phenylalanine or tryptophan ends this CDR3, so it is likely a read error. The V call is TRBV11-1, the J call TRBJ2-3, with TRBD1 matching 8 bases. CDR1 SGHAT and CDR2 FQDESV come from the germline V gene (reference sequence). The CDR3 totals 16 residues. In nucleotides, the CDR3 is TGCGCCAGCAGCTTAGAATCGGCAGGGGGCTCGGATACACAGTATATT. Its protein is CASSLESAGGSDTQYI.

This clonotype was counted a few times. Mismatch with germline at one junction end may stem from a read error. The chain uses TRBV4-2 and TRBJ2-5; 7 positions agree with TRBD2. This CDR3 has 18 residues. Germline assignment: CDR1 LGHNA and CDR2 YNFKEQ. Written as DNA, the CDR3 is TGTGCCAGCAACCAAGATCTGATGGGAGGGTCGGCTTTAGAGACCCAGTACTTC. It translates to CASNQDLMGGSALETQYF.

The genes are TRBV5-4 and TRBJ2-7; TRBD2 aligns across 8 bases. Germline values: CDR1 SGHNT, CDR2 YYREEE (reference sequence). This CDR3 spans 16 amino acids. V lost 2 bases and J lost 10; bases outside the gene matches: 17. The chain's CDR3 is CASSFGREGPQDKQYF. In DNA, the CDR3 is TGTGCCAGCAGCTTTGGTCGGGAGGGCCCTCAGGACAAACAGTACTTC.

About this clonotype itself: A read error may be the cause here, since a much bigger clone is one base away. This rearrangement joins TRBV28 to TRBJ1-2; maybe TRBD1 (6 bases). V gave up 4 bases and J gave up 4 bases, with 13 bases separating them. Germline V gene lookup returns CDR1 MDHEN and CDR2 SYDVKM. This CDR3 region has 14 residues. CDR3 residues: CASSSTGSFYGYTF. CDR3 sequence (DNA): TGTGCCAGCAGTTCAACAGGGTCCTTCTATGGCTACACCTTC.

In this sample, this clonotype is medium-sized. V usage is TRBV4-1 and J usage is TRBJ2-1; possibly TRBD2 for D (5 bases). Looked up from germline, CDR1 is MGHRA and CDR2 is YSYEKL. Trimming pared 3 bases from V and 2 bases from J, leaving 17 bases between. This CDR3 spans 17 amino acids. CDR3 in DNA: TGCGCCAGCAGCCAGGAACTGGAGGTCCCTCCCTACAATGAGCAGTTCTTC. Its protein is CASSQELEVPPYNEQFF.

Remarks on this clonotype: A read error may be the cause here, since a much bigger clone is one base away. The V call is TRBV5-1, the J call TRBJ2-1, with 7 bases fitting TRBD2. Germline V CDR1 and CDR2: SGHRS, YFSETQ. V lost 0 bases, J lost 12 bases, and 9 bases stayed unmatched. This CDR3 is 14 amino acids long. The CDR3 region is CASSLAGGYIGQFF. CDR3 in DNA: TGCGCCAGCAGCTTGGCGGGGGGATACATAGGGCAGTTCTTC.

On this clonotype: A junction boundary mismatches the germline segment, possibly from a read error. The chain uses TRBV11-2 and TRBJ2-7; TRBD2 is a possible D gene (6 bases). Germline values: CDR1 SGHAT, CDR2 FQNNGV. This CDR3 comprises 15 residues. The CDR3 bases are TGTGCAAGCAGCTTAACCCTAGCGAGGGCTAGAGAGCAGTACTTC. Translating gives CASSLTLARAREQYF.

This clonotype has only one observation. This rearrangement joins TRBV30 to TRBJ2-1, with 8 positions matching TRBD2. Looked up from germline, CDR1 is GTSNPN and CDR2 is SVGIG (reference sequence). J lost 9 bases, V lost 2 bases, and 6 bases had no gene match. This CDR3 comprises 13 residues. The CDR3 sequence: CAWSRSAGGEQFF. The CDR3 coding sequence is TGTGCCTGGAGTAGGAGCGCGGGAGGTGAGCAGTTCTTC.

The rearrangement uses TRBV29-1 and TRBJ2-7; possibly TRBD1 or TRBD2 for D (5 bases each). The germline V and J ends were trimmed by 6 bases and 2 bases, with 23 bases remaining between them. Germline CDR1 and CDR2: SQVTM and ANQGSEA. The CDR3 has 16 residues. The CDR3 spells CSVMTYGTGIPYEQYF. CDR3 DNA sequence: TGCAGCGTCATGACATATGGGACCGGCATTCCCTACGAGCAGTACTTC.

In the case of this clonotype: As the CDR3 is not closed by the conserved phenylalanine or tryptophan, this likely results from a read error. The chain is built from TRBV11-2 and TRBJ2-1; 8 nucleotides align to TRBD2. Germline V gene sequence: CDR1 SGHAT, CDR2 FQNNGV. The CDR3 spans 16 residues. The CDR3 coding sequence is TGTGCCAGCAGCTACCCCGGGACTAGGGGTAGCAATGGGCAGTTCTTA. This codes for CASSYPGTRGSNGQFL.

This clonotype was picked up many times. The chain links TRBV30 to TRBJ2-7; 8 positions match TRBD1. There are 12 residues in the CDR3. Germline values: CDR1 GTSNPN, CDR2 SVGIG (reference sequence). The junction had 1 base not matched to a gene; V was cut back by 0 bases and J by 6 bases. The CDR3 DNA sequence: TGTGCCTGGAGTGTAGGACAGGGCGAGCAGTACTTC. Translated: CAWSVGQGEQYF.

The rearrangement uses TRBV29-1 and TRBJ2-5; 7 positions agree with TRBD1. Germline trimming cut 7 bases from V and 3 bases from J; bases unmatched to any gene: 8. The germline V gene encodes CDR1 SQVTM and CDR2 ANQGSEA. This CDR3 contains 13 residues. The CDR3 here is CSGLQGTEETQYF. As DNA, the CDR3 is TGCAGCGGCTTACAGGGGACGGAAGAGACCCAGTACTTC.

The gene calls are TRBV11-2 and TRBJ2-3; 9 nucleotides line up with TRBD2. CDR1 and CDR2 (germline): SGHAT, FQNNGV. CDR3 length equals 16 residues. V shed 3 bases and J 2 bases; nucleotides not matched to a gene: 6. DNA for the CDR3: TGTGCCAGCAGCTTCTTAGCGGGAGCATTCACAGATACGCAGTATTTT. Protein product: CASSFLAGAFTDTQYF.

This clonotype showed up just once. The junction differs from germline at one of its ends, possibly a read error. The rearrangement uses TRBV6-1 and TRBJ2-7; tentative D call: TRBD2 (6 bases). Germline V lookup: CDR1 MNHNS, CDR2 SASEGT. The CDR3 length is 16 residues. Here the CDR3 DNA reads TGTGCTAGCAGTGAAAGGTTGGGGACGGAGGGGTATGTGCAGTACTTC. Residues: CASSERLGTEGYVQYF.

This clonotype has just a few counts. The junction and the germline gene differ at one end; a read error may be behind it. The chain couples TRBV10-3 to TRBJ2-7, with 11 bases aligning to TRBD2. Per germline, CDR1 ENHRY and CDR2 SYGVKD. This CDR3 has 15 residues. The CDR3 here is CAINEGTSGEYEQYF. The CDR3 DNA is TGTGCTATCAATGAGGGGACTAGCGGTGAATACGAGCAGTACTTC.

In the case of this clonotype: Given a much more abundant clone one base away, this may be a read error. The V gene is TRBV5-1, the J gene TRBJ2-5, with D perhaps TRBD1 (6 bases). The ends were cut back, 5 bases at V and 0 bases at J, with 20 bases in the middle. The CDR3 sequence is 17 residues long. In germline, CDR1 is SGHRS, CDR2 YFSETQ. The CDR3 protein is CASRHRPGVGYQETQYF. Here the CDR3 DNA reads TGCGCCAGCAGACATAGACCAGGGGTCGGGTACCAAGAGACCCAGTACTTC.

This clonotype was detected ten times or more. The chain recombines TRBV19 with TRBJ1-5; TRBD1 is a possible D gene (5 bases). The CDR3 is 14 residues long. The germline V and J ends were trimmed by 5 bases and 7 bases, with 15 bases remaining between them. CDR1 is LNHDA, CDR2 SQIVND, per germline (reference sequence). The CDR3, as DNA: TGTGCCAGTAGTTCCTTGGGGGGTCGGCAGCCCCAGCATTTT. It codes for CASSSLGGRQPQHF. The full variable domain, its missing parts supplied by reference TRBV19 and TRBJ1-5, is DGGITQSPKYLFRKEGQNVTLSCEQNLNHDAMYWYRQDPGQGLRLIYYSQIVNDFQKGDIAEGYSVSREKKESFPLTVTSAQKNPTAFYLCASSSLGGRQPQHFGDGTRLSIL.